This T cell receptor (beta chain) was profiled in a study of vaccination and CD4 T cells after COVID-19. At the level of the study: Four females and six males made up the convalescents, with two Hispanic. Study-level results: Median reactive clonotypes, those recognizing SARS-CoV-2, rose from around 21 to 38, not significantly.

From germline, CDR1 is DFQATT and CDR2 SNEGSKA (reference sequence). Trimming took 2 bases from V and 8 from J, leaving 9 bases between them. CDR3 length: 11 residues. Treatment here: approximately nine-day PBMC culture with coronavirus spike peptide pools or control peptides (ViraFEST assay). Researchers grew the cells for under eleven days and then pulled out CD4+ T cells by negative selection. With the Oncomine TCR Beta short-read assay, DNA from cultured CD4+ T cells was sequenced. Each CDR3 protein gets one entry after TCRdb re-called the PCR reads with MiXCR. The sample consists of over 5,000 distinct CDR3 sequences, around 42% of them appearing once. This clonotype was picked up a small number of times. Its antigen is currently unknown.

The sequenced sample was CD4+ T cells from blood, cultured in vitro. This chain links TRBV20-1 with TRBJ1-2; D unclear. The receptor was isolated from a human donor who had recovered from COVID-19. The CDR3 region is CSARLLGGYTF. The CDR3 coding sequence is TGCAGTGCTAGACTTTTGGGGGGCTACACCTTC.